Detailed here is one T cell receptor (beta chain). Its antigen is unidentified. Sequencing involved patients with CD8+CD57+ cell expansion previously shown by flow cytometry. The patients, all of them, had severe acquired aplastic anemia. The data were taken from a study of CD8+CD57+ T cells in acquired aplastic anemia. Study-wide context: When averaged, DNA from sorted CD4+ and CD8+ cells came to approximately 3 ug. Regarding the study as a whole: Found in both controls and patients were some 31 CD8+ CDR3 sequences. Simpson's diversity of CD8+ cells was not significantly different in patients compared with controls.

With 8 bases removed from V and 2 bases from J, the gap between germline ends came to 15 bases. The CDR3 length is 14 residues. CDR1 is SGHTA and CDR2 is FQGNSA in the germline V gene. CDR3 and TCR beta VDJ profiling relied on genomic DNA as the template. Each CDR3 protein is one row after TCRdb ran MiXCR on the reads. The sample has roughly 500,000 distinct CDR3 sequences, about a third seen once. The chain is built from TRBV7-2 and TRBJ1-1, with D tentatively TRBD1 (6 bases). The sample was sorted CD4+, CD8+, or CD8+CD57+ T cells (not recorded which) from PBMCs. The origin of this receptor is a human donor with aplastic anemia. The CDR3 sequence: CASGDSGANTEAFF. As DNA, the CDR3 is TGTGCCAGCGGTGATTCAGGGGCCAACACTGAAGCTTTCTTT.